This TCR beta chain emerged from a study of T cell responses to AZD1222 COVID-19 vaccine. The table came from immunoSEQ multiplex PCR; TCRdb's copy has only in-frame clones and leaves some out. Of some 130,000 clones detected, roughly 90% appear once; the ten largest clones hold approximately 3%. This clone appeared once. The sequence was obtained from an adult in good health. The sequencing used peripheral blood, collected on day 0 of AZD1222 vaccination.

Written as DNA, the CDR3 is TGTGCCAGCAGTGAACTGGCAGGCTCCTACAATGAGCAGTTCTTC. Translating gives CASSELAGSYNEQFF. The chain has TRBV6-1 and TRBJ2-1; D not certain. The CDR3 sequence is 15 residues long. Trimming shortened V by 2 bases and J by 0 bases, and 8 bases separated the two germline ends. Germline V CDR1 and CDR2: MNHNS, SASEGT.